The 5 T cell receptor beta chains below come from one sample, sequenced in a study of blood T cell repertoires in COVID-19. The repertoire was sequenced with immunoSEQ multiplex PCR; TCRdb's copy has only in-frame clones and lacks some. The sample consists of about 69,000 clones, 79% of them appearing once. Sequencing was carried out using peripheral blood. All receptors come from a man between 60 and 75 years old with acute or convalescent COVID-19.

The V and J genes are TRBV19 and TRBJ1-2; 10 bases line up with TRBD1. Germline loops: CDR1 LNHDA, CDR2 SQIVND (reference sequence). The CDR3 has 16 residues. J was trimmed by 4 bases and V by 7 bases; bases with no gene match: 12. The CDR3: CASTYSRGQGSYGYTF. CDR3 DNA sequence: TGTGCCAGTACTTATTCACGGGGACAGGGGAGCTATGGCTACACCTTC.

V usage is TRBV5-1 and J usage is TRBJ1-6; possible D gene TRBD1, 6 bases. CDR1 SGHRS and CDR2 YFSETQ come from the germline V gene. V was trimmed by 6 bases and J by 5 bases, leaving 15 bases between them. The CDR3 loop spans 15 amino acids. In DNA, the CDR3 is TGCGCCAGCAACGAGCCAGGGGACGATAATTCACCCCTCCACTTT. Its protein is CASNEPGDDNSPLHF.

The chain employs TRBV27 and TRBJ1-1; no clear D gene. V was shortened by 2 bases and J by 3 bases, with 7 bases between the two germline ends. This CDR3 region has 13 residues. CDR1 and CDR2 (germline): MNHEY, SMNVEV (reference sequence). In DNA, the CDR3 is TGTGCCAGCAGTTTAGGGCGCTACACTGAAGCTTTCTTT. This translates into CASSLGRYTEAFF.

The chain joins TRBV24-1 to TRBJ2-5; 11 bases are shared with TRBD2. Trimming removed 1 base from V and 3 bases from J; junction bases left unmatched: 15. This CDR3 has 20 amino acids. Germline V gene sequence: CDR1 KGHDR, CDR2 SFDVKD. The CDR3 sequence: CATSDLAQGVVAGGKETQYF. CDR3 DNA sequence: TGTGCCACCAGTGATTTAGCCCAAGGGGTGGTAGCGGGGGGGAAAGAGACCCAGTACTTC.

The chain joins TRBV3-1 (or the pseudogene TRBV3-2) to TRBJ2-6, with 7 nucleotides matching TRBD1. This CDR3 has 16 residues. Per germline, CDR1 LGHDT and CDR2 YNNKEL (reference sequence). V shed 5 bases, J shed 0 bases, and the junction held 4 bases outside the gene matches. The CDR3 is CASSSDRASGANVLTF. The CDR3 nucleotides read TGTGCCAGCAGCTCCGACAGGGCCTCTGGGGCCAACGTCCTGACTTTC.